Listed below are T cell receptor beta chains from one sample, sequenced in a study of blood T cell repertoires in COVID-19. Generated by immunoSEQ multiplex PCR, the TCRdb table keeps only in-frame clones and is missing some. The profile shows around 200,000 clones, 80% to 90% of them singletons. The sequenced material came from PBMCs or T cells enriched from blood (not recorded which). The source is a man aged 30-40 years who had recovered from COVID-19. Both conserved end residues are part of each CDR3. D genes are given only for firm matches. Expanded clones get a size class; other rows say once, few or many, or leave the size out.

J gene: TRBJ1-1; D gene: TRBD1; clone size: NA; V gene: TRBV4-1; CDR3 length: 17; CDR3 DNA: TGCGCCAGCAGCCAAGGCCGGTGGGACAGGGGGCACACTGAAGCTTTCTTT; CDR3 protein: CASSQGRWDRGHTEAFF
J gene: TRBJ2-5; D gene: NA; clone size: NA; V gene: TRBV24-1; CDR3 length: 15; CDR3 DNA: TGTGCCACCAGTGATCCGGGAGAGGGTACCGAGACCCAGTACTTC; CDR3 protein: CATSDPGEGTETQYF
J gene: TRBJ2-5; D gene: NA; clone size: NA; V gene: TRBV5-4; CDR3 length: 15; CDR3 DNA: TGTGCCAGCAGCTTGGACAGCAAGACACAAGAGACCCAGTACTTC; CDR3 protein: CASSLDSKTQETQYF
J gene: TRBJ1-2; D gene: NA; clone size: NA; V gene: TRBV13; CDR3 length: 13; CDR3 DNA: TGTGCCAGCAGCTTAGTAGAGGAGGGGGGCTACACCTTC; CDR3 protein: CASSLVEEGGYTF
J gene: TRBJ2-1; D gene: TRBD2; clone size: NA; V gene: TRBV2; CDR3 length: 15; CDR3 DNA: TGTGCCAGCAGGGAACTAGCGGGGGGGCGGAATGAGCAGTTCTTC; CDR3 protein: CASRELAGGRNEQFF
J gene: TRBJ2-3; D gene: TRBD2; clone size: NA; V gene: TRBV6-5; CDR3 length: 12; CDR3 DNA: TGTGCCGCCCGGGGAGGGGCAGATACGCAGTATTTT; CDR3 protein: CAARGGADTQYF
J gene: TRBJ2-5; D gene: TRBD2; clone size: NA; V gene: TRBV28; CDR3 length: 14; CDR3 DNA: TGTGCCAGCACCAGTAGCGGGAGAGGAGAGACCCAGTACTTC; CDR3 protein: CASTSSGRGETQYF
J gene: TRBJ2-3; D gene: NA; clone size: NA; V gene: TRBV4-3; CDR3 length: 15; CDR3 DNA: TGCGCCAGCAGCCAATTAGGACTCAGCACAGATACGCAGTATTTT; CDR3 protein: CASSQLGLSTDTQYF
J gene: TRBJ2-7; D gene: NA; clone size: NA; V gene: TRBV25-1; CDR3 length: 13; CDR3 DNA: TGTGCCAGCAGTGTGGCGGGTTTTGGGGAGCAGTACTTC; CDR3 protein: CASSVAGFGEQYF
J gene: TRBJ2-7; D gene: TRBD2; clone size: NA; V gene: TRBV5-6; CDR3 length: 15; CDR3 DNA: TGTGCCAGCGAAGTCACGGGGGGGTGGTCCTACGAGCAGTACTTC; CDR3 protein: CASEVTGGWSYEQYF
J gene: TRBJ1-6; D gene: NA; clone size: NA; V gene: TRBV19; CDR3 length: 14; CDR3 DNA: TGTGCCAGTAGTATCGCCAGGTTGGGTTCACCCCTCCACTTT; CDR3 protein: CASSIARLGSPLHF
J gene: TRBJ2-4; D gene: NA; clone size: NA; V gene: TRBV27; CDR3 length: 15; CDR3 DNA: TGTGCCAGCAGTTTATCAGGGTTACAAGGGGACATTCAGTACTTC; CDR3 protein: CASSLSGLQGDIQYF
J gene: TRBJ2-5; D gene: TRBD2; clone size: NA; V gene: TRBV11-2; CDR3 length: 16; CDR3 DNA: TGTGCCAGCAGCTTAGGGACTAGCGGGATCCAAGAGACCCAGTACTTC; CDR3 protein: CASSLGTSGIQETQYF
J gene: TRBJ2-7; D gene: NA; clone size: NA; V gene: TRBV7-9; CDR3 length: 16; CDR3 DNA: TGTGCCAGCAGCTTATGGTTTCGTGCGGAGCGCGTCGAGCAGTACTTC; CDR3 protein: CASSLWFRAERVEQYF
J gene: TRBJ1-1; D gene: NA; clone size: NA; V gene: TRBV4-1; CDR3 length: 17; CDR3 DNA: TGCGCCAGCAGCCAACAAACAAAGACACATACTAACACTGAAGCTTTCTTT; CDR3 protein: CASSQQTKTHTNTEAFF
J gene: TRBJ1-6; D gene: TRBD1; clone size: NA; V gene: TRBV6-5; CDR3 length: 16; CDR3 DNA: TGTGCCAGCAGTTACTCTCCCGGGACAGGCAATTCACCCCTCCACTTT; CDR3 protein: CASSYSPGTGNSPLHF
J gene: TRBJ2-3; D gene: NA; clone size: NA; V gene: TRBV4-3; CDR3 length: 14; CDR3 DNA: TGCGCCAGCAGCCAAGATGGGAGTACAGATACGCAGTATTTT; CDR3 protein: CASSQDGSTDTQYF
J gene: TRBJ1-2; D gene: NA; clone size: NA; V gene: TRBV6-5; CDR3 length: 15; CDR3 DNA: TGTGCCAGCAGTTACCGCAGGGATGGTGGCTATGGCTACACCTTC; CDR3 protein: CASSYRRDGGYGYTF
J gene: TRBJ2-4; D gene: NA; clone size: few; V gene: TRBV21-1; CDR3 length: 15; CDR3 DNA: TGTGCCAGCAGCCAGGGCGATTGGGACAAAAACATTCAGTACTTC; CDR3 protein: CASSQGDWDKNIQYF
J gene: TRBJ1-5; D gene: TRBD1; clone size: NA; V gene: TRBV6-5; CDR3 length: 14; CDR3 DNA: TGTGCCAGCAGGCTGGACAGGGGGGATCAGCCCCAGCATTTT; CDR3 protein: CASRLDRGDQPQHF
J gene: TRBJ2-2; D gene: NA; clone size: NA; V gene: TRBV2; CDR3 length: 13; CDR3 DNA: TGTGCCAGCAGTGACAAGACAGACGGGGAGCTGTTTTTT; CDR3 protein: CASSDKTDGELFF
J gene: TRBJ1-5; D gene: NA; clone size: NA; V gene: TRBV5-4; CDR3 length: 16; CDR3 DNA: TGTGCCAGCAGCGAGAGACCGGGGGGGGAAAATCAGCCCCAGCATTTT; CDR3 protein: CASSERPGGENQPQHF
J gene: TRBJ2-2; D gene: TRBD2; clone size: NA; V gene: TRBV5-4; CDR3 length: 19; CDR3 DNA: TGTGCCAGCAGCTTGGATTCTGGGCTGGGACTAGCTGTTGCGGGGGAGCTGTTTTTT; CDR3 protein: CASSLDSGLGLAVAGELFF
J gene: TRBJ2-5; D gene: TRBD2; clone size: NA; V gene: TRBV5-4; CDR3 length: 15; CDR3 DNA: TGTGCCAGCAGCTTGTTGGCTAGCGGGGGGGAGACCCAGTACTTC; CDR3 protein: CASSLLASGGETQYF
J gene: TRBJ1-4; D gene: NA; clone size: NA; V gene: TRBV30; CDR3 length: 16; CDR3 DNA: TGTGCCTGGAGTAGAGGCAATGTAGTAGTGGGTGAAAAACTGTTTTTT; CDR3 protein: CAWSRGNVVVGEKLFF
J gene: TRBJ2-2; D gene: NA; clone size: NA; V gene: TRBV24-1; CDR3 length: 14; CDR3 DNA: TGTGCCACCAGTGAGCACAGGGACACCGGGGAGCTGTTTTTT; CDR3 protein: CATSEHRDTGELFF
J gene: TRBJ2-1; D gene: TRBD2; clone size: NA; V gene: TRBV4-1; CDR3 length: 15; CDR3 DNA: TGCGCCAGCAGTGTCAGCGGGAGCTCCTACAATGAGCAGTTCTTC; CDR3 protein: CASSVSGSSYNEQFF
J gene: TRBJ1-2; D gene: TRBD1; clone size: NA; V gene: TRBV27; CDR3 length: 15; CDR3 DNA: TGTGCCAGCAGCTTACAGGGGGCGTATTCCTATGGCTACACCTTC; CDR3 protein: CASSLQGAYSYGYTF
J gene: TRBJ1-2; D gene: NA; clone size: NA; V gene: TRBV6-5; CDR3 length: 16; CDR3 DNA: TGTGCCAGCAGTTACTCGTTGAGGTTAGGTCGGGAGGGCTACACCTTC; CDR3 protein: CASSYSLRLGREGYTF
J gene: TRBJ1-6; D gene: NA; clone size: NA; V gene: TRBV10-3; CDR3 length: 16; CDR3 DNA: TGTGCCATCAGTGAGTCGCTCAGGGGCAGTAAGACACCCCTCCACTTT; CDR3 protein: CAISESLRGSKTPLHF
J gene: TRBJ1-1; D gene: TRBD1; clone size: NA; V gene: TRBV19; CDR3 length: 14; CDR3 DNA: TGTGCCAGTCAGATTACGACAGGGGGCACTGAAGCTTTCTTT; CDR3 protein: CASQITTGGTEAFF
J gene: TRBJ1-3; D gene: TRBD1; clone size: NA; V gene: TRBV14; CDR3 length: 15; CDR3 DNA: TGTGCCAGCAGCCATACAGGGGGCACTGGAAACACCATATATTTT; CDR3 protein: CASSHTGGTGNTIYF
J gene: TRBJ2-3; D gene: TRBD2; clone size: NA; V gene: TRBV18; CDR3 length: 15; CDR3 DNA: TGTGCCAGCTCAACAGGGCTAGCGGGAGCAGATACGCAGTATTTT; CDR3 protein: CASSTGLAGADTQYF
J gene: TRBJ2-1; D gene: NA; clone size: once; V gene: TRBV7-7; CDR3 length: 15; CDR3 DNA: TGTGCTAGCAGCTTAGACTCGGGGAGCGGAAGTGAGCAGTTCTTC; CDR3 protein: CASSLDSGSGSEQFF
J gene: TRBJ2-2; D gene: TRBD2; clone size: NA; V gene: TRBV3-1/TRBV3-2; CDR3 length: 16; CDR3 DNA: TGTGCCAGCAGCCACAACCCGGGGGGGGTCACCGGGGAGCTGTTTTTT; CDR3 protein: CASSHNPGGVTGELFF
J gene: TRBJ1-5; D gene: TRBD1; clone size: NA; V gene: TRBV19; CDR3 length: 16; CDR3 DNA: TGTGCCAGTAGTAATAAAGCAACAGGGGGCGGGCAGCCCCAGCATTTT; CDR3 protein: CASSNKATGGGQPQHF
J gene: TRBJ2-3; D gene: NA; clone size: NA; V gene: TRBV24-1; CDR3 length: 14; CDR3 DNA: TGTGCCACCAGTGATTCCAGGAGCACAGATACGCAGTATTTT; CDR3 protein: CATSDSRSTDTQYF